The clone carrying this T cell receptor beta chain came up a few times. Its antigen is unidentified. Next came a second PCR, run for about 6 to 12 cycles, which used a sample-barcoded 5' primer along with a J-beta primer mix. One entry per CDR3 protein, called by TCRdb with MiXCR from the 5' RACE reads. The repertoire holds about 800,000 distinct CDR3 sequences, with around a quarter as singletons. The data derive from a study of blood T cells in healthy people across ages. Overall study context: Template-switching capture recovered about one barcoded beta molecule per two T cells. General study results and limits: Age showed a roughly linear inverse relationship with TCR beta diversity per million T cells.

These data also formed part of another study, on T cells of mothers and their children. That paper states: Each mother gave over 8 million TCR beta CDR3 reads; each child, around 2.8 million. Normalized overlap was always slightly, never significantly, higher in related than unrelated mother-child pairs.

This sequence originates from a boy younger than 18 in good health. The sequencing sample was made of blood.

CDR3 in amino acids: CRSTGGNEQFF. The DNA for the CDR3 is TGCAGATCTACGGGGGGGAATGAGCAGTTCTTC. The rearrangement joins TRBV20-1 to TRBJ2-5; 8 bases are shared with TRBD2. Gene TRBJ2-1 matches the end of the DNA better, so the J call may be wrong. CDR1 is DFQATT and CDR2 is SNEGSKA in the germline V gene (reference sequence). The length of the CDR3 is 11 residues.